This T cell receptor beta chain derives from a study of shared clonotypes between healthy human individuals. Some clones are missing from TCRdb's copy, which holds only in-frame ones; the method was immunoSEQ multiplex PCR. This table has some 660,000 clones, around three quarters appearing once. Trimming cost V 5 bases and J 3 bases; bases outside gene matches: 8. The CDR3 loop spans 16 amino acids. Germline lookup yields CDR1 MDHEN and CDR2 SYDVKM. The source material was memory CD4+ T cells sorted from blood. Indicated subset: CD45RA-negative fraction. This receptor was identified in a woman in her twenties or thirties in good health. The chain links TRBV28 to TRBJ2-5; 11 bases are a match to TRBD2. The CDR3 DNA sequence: TGTGCCAGCAGTGACTATAGCGGGAGGGCCGAAGAGACCCAGTACTTC. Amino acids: CASSDYSGRAEETQYF.